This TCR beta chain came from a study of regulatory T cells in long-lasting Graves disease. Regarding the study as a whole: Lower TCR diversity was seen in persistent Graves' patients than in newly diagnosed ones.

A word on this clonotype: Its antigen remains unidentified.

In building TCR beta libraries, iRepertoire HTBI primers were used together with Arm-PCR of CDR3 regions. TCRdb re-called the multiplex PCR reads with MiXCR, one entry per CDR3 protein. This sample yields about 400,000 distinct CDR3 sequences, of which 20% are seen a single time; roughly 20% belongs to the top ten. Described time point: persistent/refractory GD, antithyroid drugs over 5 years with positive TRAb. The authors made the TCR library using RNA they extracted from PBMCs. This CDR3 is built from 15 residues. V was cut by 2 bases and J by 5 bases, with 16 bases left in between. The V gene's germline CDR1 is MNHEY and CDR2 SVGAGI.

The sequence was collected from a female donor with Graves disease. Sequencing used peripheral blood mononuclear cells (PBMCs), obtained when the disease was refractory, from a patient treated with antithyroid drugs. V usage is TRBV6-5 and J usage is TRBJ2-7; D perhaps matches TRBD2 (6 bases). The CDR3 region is CASSYGTPTLDEQYF. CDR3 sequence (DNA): TGTGCCAGCAGTTACGGGACTCCGACCCTCGACGAGCAGTACTTC.